The rows below give T cell receptor beta chains drawn from one sample of a study of blood T cell repertoires in COVID-19. Some clones are missing from TCRdb's copy, which holds only in-frame ones; the method was immunoSEQ multiplex PCR. The table has under 130,000 clones, about 85% seen once. Source material: peripheral blood. The receptors stem from a human donor in a cohort sampled during active COVID-19. Each CDR3 is given with its conserved first and last residue. Fields, in order: CDR3 protein, clone size, V gene, J gene. A clone size is listed for some rows: how often the clone was seen (once, few, many), or a class if it is expanded.

cdr3_aa: CASSWGTGEETQYF; clone_size: -; v_call: TRBV5-8; j_call: TRBJ2-5
cdr3_aa: CASSQVAKFDEQYF; clone_size: -; v_call: TRBV3-1/TRBV3-2; j_call: TRBJ2-7
cdr3_aa: CASSNIGRGISYEQYF; clone_size: once; v_call: TRBV19; j_call: TRBJ2-7
cdr3_aa: CASSIDFRGMKPQHF; clone_size: few; v_call: TRBV19; j_call: TRBJ1-5
cdr3_aa: CASSFRPLAGVQNEQFF; clone_size: -; v_call: TRBV28; j_call: TRBJ2-1
cdr3_aa: CASSLGRTGIMQPQHF; clone_size: once; v_call: TRBV28; j_call: TRBJ1-5
cdr3_aa: CASGDIGLATDTQYF; clone_size: -; v_call: TRBV5-1; j_call: TRBJ2-3
cdr3_aa: CASQKQGRPYEQYF; clone_size: -; v_call: TRBV6-5; j_call: TRBJ2-7
cdr3_aa: CATSEPGQGNLNYGYTF; clone_size: -; v_call: TRBV24-1; j_call: TRBJ1-2
cdr3_aa: CASSPTSGGVEYEQFF; clone_size: once; v_call: TRBV18; j_call: TRBJ2-1
cdr3_aa: CASSHWGDRGPETQYF; clone_size: -; v_call: TRBV5-1; j_call: TRBJ2-5
cdr3_aa: CAWSSSAEQFF; clone_size: -; v_call: TRBV30; j_call: TRBJ2-1
cdr3_aa: CASSFSLPPGRQPQHF; clone_size: -; v_call: TRBV18; j_call: TRBJ1-5
cdr3_aa: CASSQDAGGGSTEAFF; clone_size: -; v_call: TRBV4-1; j_call: TRBJ1-1
cdr3_aa: CASRSEVSSYEQYF; clone_size: -; v_call: TRBV2; j_call: TRBJ2-7
cdr3_aa: CASSLVFGSYEQYF; clone_size: -; v_call: TRBV5-1; j_call: TRBJ2-7
cdr3_aa: CASSIALGGQPQHF; clone_size: -; v_call: TRBV19; j_call: TRBJ1-5
cdr3_aa: CASSIVNSGNTIYF; clone_size: -; v_call: TRBV7-2; j_call: TRBJ1-3
cdr3_aa: CASSVGTATYNSPLHF; clone_size: -; v_call: TRBV18; j_call: TRBJ1-6
cdr3_aa: CATREASGGRNEQFF; clone_size: -; v_call: TRBV24-1; j_call: TRBJ2-1
cdr3_aa: CASSQGLGQANSPLHF; clone_size: -; v_call: TRBV3-1/TRBV3-2; j_call: TRBJ1-6
cdr3_aa: CASSLYGGGSYEQYF; clone_size: -; v_call: TRBV7-6; j_call: TRBJ2-7
cdr3_aa: CAVNSFTDTQYF; clone_size: -; v_call: TRBV10-3; j_call: TRBJ2-3
cdr3_aa: CASSLAVMNTEAFF; clone_size: -; v_call: TRBV5-1; j_call: TRBJ1-1
cdr3_aa: CASSGLIADTQYF; clone_size: -; v_call: TRBV7-9; j_call: TRBJ2-3
cdr3_aa: CASSLFDEQFF; clone_size: -; v_call: TRBV12-3/TRBV12-4; j_call: TRBJ2-1